Included here is one T cell receptor beta chain sequence, with context. The CDR3 length is 16 residues. Germline lookup yields CDR1 GTSNPN and CDR2 SVGIG (reference sequence). The V end was cut by 2 bases, the J end by 8 bases, with 21 bases between. These data are taken from a study of cytomegalovirus exposure and HLA in healthy donors. A multiplex PCR was run with 60 Vbeta primers and 13 Jbeta primers. Profiling relied on immunoSEQ multiplex PCR, and the TCRdb table lists in-frame clones only, not all of them. Its table records approximately 150,000 clones. The sample taken for sequencing was PBMCs. The chain combines TRBV30 with TRBJ1-4, with a tentative D call TRBD1 (6 bases). The sequence came from a woman in her 50s in good health and CMV-seronegative. CDR3 sequence: CAWSSGVGQGGEKLFF. The CDR3, as DNA: TGTGCCTGGAGTTCAGGGGTGGGGCAGGGCGGCGAAAAACTGTTTTTT.